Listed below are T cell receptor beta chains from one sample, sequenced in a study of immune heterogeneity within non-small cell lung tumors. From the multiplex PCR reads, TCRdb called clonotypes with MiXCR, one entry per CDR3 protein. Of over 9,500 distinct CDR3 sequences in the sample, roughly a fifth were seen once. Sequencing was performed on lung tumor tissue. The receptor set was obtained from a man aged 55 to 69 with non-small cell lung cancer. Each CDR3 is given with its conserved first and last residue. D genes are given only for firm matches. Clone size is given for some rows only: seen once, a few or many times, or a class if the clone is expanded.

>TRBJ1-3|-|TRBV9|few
CASRPPFEGKSGNTIYF
TGTGCCAGCAGACCACCCTTTGAGGGGAAATCTGGAAACACCATATATTTT
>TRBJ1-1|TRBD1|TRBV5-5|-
CASSLASTGAKGNTEAFF
TGTGCCAGCAGCCTAGCCTCCACAGGGGCAAAGGGGAACACTGAAGCTTTCTTT
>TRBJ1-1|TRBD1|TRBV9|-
CASSVIPIQGARDTEAFF
TGTGCCAGCAGCGTCATCCCCATCCAGGGGGCGCGGGACACTGAAGCTTTCTTT
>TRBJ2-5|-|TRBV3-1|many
CASSQEKETQYF
TGTGCCAGCAGCCAAGAGAAGGAGACCCAGTACTTC
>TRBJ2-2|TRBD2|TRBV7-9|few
CASSLQGLAGVVGELFF
TGTGCCAGCAGCTTACAGGGCCTAGCGGGAGTAGTCGGGGAGCTGTTTTTT
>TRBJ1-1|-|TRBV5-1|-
CASIQARPTEAFF
TGCGCCAGCATCCAGGCCAGGCCCACTGAAGCTTTCTTT
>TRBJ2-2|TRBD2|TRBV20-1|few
CSVYPLAGVWTGELFF
TGCAGTGTCTATCCACTAGCGGGAGTTTGGACCGGGGAGCTGTTTTTT
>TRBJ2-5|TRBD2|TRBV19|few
CASSTGTSGRMVVETQYF
TGTGCCAGTAGTACCGGGACTAGCGGGAGGATGGTGGTGGAGACCCAGTACTTC
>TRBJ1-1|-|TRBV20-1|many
CSARRETEAFF
TGCAGTGCTAGGCGGGAAACTGAAGCTTTCTTT
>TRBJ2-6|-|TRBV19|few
CASSISGAGANVLTF
TGTGCCAGTAGTATTTCGGGGGCTGGGGCCAACGTCCTGACTTTC
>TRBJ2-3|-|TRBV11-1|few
CASSPGIQLDTQYF
TGTGCCAGCAGCCCTGGCATACAGCTAGATACGCAGTATTTT
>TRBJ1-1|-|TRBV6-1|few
CASSPGKGMNTEAFF
TGTGCCAGTAGCCCAGGGAAAGGGATGAACACTGAAGCTTTCTTT
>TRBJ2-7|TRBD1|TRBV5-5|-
CASSSTGTGAYEQYF
TGTGCCAGCAGCTCGACCGGGACAGGAGCCTACGAGCAGTACTTC
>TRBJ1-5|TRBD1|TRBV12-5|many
CASGSRTGGNQPQHF
TGTGCTAGTGGCTCCAGGACAGGGGGCAATCAGCCCCAGCATTTT
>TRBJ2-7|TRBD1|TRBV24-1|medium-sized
CATSGTGDSYEQYF
TGTGCCACCAGTGGGACAGGCGACTCCTACGAGCAGTACTTC
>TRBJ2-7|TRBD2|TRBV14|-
CASSQATGGGWEQYF
TGTGCCAGCAGCCAAGCGACGGGGGGGGGATGGGAGCAGTACTTC
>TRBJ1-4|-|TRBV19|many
CASNLRRDNNEKLFF
TGTGCCAGTAACTTACGCCGGGACAATAATGAAAAACTGTTTTTT
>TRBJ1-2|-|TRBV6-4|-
CASRDQGEVSYGYTF
TGTGCCAGCAGGGACCAGGGAGAGGTCTCCTATGGCTACACCTTC
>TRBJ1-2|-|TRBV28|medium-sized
CASSLLGLEGYTF
TGTGCCAGCAGTTTACTCGGGTTGGAGGGCTACACCTTC
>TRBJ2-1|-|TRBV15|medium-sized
CATSRDLSGPTYNEQFF
TGTGCCACCAGCAGAGATCTGAGCGGGCCAACCTACAATGAGCAGTTCTTC
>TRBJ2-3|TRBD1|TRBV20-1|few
CSARGTGGLDTQYF
TGCAGTGCTAGGGGGACAGGGGGCTTGGATACGCAGTATTTT
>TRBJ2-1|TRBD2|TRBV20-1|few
CSARDIGAGYNEQFF
TGCAGTGCTAGAGATATCGGAGCGGGGTACAATGAGCAGTTCTTC
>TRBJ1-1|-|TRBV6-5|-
CASSWGTTTEAFF
TGTGCCAGCAGTTGGGGGACTACCACTGAAGCTTTCTTT
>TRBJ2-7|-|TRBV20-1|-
CSARDREGASSYEQYF
TGCAGTGCTAGAGATAGGGAAGGGGCGTCCTCCTACGAGCAGTACTTC
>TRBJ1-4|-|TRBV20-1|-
CSAREAGVGEKLFF
TGCAGTGCTAGAGAGGCCGGGGTTGGTGAAAAACTGTTTTTT
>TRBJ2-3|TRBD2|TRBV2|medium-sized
CASSEWRGSTDTQYF
TGTGCCAGCAGTGAGTGGCGGGGGTCCACAGATACGCAGTATTTT
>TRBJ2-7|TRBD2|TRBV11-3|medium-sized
CASSSPAGTSINEQYF
TGTGCCAGCAGCTCCCCCGCCGGGACTAGCATCAACGAGCAGTACTTC
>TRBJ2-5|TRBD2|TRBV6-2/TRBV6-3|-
CASSTGLAVQETQYF
TGTGCCAGCAGTACCGGACTAGCGGTCCAAGAGACCCAGTACTTC
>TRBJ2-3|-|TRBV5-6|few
CASSAMTISTDTQYF
TGTGCCAGCAGCGCCATGACAATCAGCACAGATACGCAGTATTTT
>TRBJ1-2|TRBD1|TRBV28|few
CASRPDRVDGYTF
TGTGCCAGCAGACCGGACAGGGTGGACGGCTACACCTTC
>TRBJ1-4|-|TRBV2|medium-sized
CASSEGGGKLFF
TGTGCCAGCAGTGAAGGCGGTGGAAAACTGTTTTTT
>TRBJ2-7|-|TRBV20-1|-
CSASRVIYEQYF
TGCAGTGCATCCAGGGTAATATACGAGCAGTACTTC
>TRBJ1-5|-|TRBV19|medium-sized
CASSSFVRDQPQHF
TGTGCCAGTAGCTCCTTCGTACGGGATCAGCCCCAGCATTTT
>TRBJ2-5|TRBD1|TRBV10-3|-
CAISDSDRGQETQYF
TGTGCCATCAGCGATTCGGACAGGGGGCAGGAGACCCAGTACTTC
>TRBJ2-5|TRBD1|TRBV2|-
CASSGDRGAETQYF
TGTGCCAGCAGTGGGGACAGGGGGGCAGAGACCCAGTACTTC
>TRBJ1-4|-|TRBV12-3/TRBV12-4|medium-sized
CASSFGQTTTNEKLFF
TGTGCCAGCAGTTTTGGACAGACTACAACTAATGAAAAACTGTTTTTT
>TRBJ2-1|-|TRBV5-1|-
CASSLEARGYNEQFF
TGCGCCAGCAGCTTGGAGGCTAGGGGCTACAATGAGCAGTTCTTC
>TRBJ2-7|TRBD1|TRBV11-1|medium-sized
CASSKYRDRGREQYF
TGTGCCAGCAGCAAGTACCGGGACAGGGGAAGAGAGCAGTACTTC
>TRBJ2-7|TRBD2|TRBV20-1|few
CSASGGRVEQYF
TGCAGTGCTAGCGGCGGGAGAGTAGAGCAGTACTTC
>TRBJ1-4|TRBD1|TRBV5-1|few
CASGTVGSGGEKLFF
TGCGCCAGCGGAACCGTGGGATCAGGGGGGGAAAAACTGTTTTTT
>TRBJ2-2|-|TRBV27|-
CASTRIPGSTKSTRELFF
TGTGCCAGCACCCGAATCCCAGGGTCGACCAAGAGTACCAGGGAGCTGTTTTTT
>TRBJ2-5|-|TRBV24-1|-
CATSGSPSETQYF
TGTGCCACCAGTGGGAGTCCGTCAGAGACCCAGTACTTC
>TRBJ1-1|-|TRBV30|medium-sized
CAWSLQKNTEAFF
TGTGCCTGGAGTCTACAAAAGAACACTGAAGCTTTCTTT
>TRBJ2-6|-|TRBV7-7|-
CASSPPPRGSGANVLTF
TGTGCTAGCAGCCCCCCACCCCGCGGGTCTGGGGCCAACGTCCTGACTTTC
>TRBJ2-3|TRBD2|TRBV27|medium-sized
CASSILSLGTSDDTQYF
TGTGCCAGCAGTATACTATCCCTTGGGACTAGTGACGATACGCAGTATTTT
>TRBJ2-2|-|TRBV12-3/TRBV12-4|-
CASKQGGTGELFF
TGTGCCAGCAAACAGGGTGGCACCGGGGAGCTGTTTTTT